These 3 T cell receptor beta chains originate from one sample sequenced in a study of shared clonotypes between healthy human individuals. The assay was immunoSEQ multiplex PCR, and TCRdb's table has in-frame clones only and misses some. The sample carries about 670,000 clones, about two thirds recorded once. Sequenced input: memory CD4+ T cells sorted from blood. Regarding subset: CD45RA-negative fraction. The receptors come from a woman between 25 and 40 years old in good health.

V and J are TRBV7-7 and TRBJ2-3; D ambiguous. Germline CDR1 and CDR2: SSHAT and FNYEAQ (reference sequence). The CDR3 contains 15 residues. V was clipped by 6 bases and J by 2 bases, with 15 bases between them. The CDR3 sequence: CASSLTQETTDTQYF. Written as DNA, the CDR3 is TGTGCCAGCAGTCTAACCCAGGAGACCACAGATACGCAGTATTTT.

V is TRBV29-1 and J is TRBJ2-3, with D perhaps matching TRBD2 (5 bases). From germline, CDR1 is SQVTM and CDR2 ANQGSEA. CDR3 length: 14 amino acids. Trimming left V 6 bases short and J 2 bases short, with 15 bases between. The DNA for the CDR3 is TGCAGCGTGCCACTAGTGTGGGACACAGATACGCAGTATTTT. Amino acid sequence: CSVPLVWDTDTQYF.

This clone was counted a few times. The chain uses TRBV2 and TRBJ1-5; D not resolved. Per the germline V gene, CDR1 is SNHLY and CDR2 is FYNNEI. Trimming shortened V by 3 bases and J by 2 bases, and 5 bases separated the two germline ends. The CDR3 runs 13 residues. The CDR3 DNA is TGTGCCAGCAGTGATCAGGGCAATCAGCCCCAGCATTTT. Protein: CASSDQGNQPQHF. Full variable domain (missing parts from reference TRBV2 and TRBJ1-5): EPEVTQTPSHQVTQMGQEVILRCVPISNHLYFYWYRQILGQKVEFLVSFYNNEISEKSEIFDDQFSVERPDGSNFTLKIRSTKLEDSAMYFCASSDQGNQPQHFGDGTRLSIL.